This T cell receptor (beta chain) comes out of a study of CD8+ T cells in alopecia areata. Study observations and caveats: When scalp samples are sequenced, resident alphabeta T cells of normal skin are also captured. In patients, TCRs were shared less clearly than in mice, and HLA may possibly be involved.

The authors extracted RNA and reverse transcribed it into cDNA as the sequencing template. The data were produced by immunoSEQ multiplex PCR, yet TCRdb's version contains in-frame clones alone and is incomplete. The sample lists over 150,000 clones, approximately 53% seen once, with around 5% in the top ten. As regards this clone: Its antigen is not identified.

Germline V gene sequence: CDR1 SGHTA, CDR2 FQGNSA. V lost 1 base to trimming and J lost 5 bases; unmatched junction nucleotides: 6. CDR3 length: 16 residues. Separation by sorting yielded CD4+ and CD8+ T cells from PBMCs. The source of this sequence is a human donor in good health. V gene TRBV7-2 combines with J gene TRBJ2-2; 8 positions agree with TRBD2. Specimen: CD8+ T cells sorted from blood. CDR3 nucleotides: TGTGCCAGCAGCTTAGGCCTAGCGGGTCGTACCGGGGAGCTGTTTTTT. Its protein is CASSLGLAGRTGELFF.